The 21 T cell receptor beta chains reported below all come from one sample, sequenced in a study of cytomegalovirus exposure and HLA in healthy donors. Use of 60 Vbeta and 13 Jbeta primers characterized the PCR. The protocol was immunoSEQ multiplex PCR, while the TCRdb copy is restricted to in-frame clones and leaves out a portion. The repertoire consists of some 150,000 clones, with 65% to 85% occurring once and the leading ten covering over 1.2%. The sample comprised PBMCs. The source of these receptors is a man in his 60s in good health and CMV-seronegative.

The chain has TRBV30 and TRBJ2-7, with 7 bases fitting TRBD1. CDR3 length: 16 residues. Germline lookup yields CDR1 GTSNPN and CDR2 SVGIG (reference sequence). With V trimmed by 4 bases and J by 2 bases, 14 bases remained unmatched. CDR3 sequence: CAWTTGTAIPAYEQYF. As DNA, the CDR3 is TGTGCCTGGACAACCGGGACAGCGATCCCAGCCTACGAGCAGTACTTC.

The chain is built from TRBV11-1 and TRBJ2-7; 8 bases align to TRBD1. CDR1 is SGHAT and CDR2 is FQDESV in the germline V gene (reference sequence). The CDR3 is made up of 15 amino acids. V was clipped by 5 bases and J by 2 bases; unmatched bases: 8. The CDR3 sequence: CASSTPGTGAYEQYF. The CDR3 coding sequence is TGTGCCAGCAGCACACCCGGGACAGGAGCCTACGAGCAGTACTTC. Combining the CDR3 with reference TRBV11-1 and TRBJ2-7 gives the whole variable domain EAEVAQSPRYKITEKSQAVAFWCDPISGHATLYWYRQILGQGPELLVQFQDESVVDDSQLPKDRFSAERLKGVDSTLKIQPAELGDSAMYLCASSTPGTGAYEQYFGPGTRLTVT.

This rearrangement joins TRBV28 to TRBJ2-1; TRBD2 matches at 14 bases. The germline CDR1 and CDR2 sequences are MDHEN and SYDVKM. The CDR3 consists of 17 residues. The V segment lost 4 bases and the J segment 8 bases; nucleotides outside the gene matches: 10. The CDR3 sequence: CASSSPGTSGSWDEQFF. CDR3 in DNA: TGTGCCAGCAGTTCTCCAGGGACTAGCGGGAGTTGGGATGAGCAGTTCTTC.

The chain is built from TRBV27 and TRBJ1-5; D unresolved. Germline loops: CDR1 MNHEY, CDR2 SMNVEV (reference sequence). The CDR3 sequence is 15 residues long. Deletions cut 0 bases from V and 3 bases from J, with 9 bases between. The CDR3 DNA is TGTGCCAGCAGTTTATCGGCCCAGTACAATCAGCCCCAGCATTTT. Translating gives CASSLSAQYNQPQHF.

V and J are TRBV4-2 and TRBJ2-4; 12 bases line up with TRBD1. After removal of 0 bases from V and 7 bases from J, the junction contained 4 bases not matched to a gene. The germline V gene encodes CDR1 LGHNA and CDR2 YNFKEQ. CDR3 size: 16 residues. The CDR3 reads CASSQDGTGGLNIQYF. The DNA for the CDR3 is TGTGCCAGCAGCCAAGATGGGACAGGGGGCTTGAACATTCAGTACTTC.

This rearrangement joins TRBV30 to TRBJ2-3; a weak D match, TRBD1 (5 bases). V was cut by 4 bases and J by 4 bases, with 12 bases left in between. Germline V gene data show CDR1 as GTSNPN and CDR2 as SVGIG (reference sequence). This CDR3 has 13 residues. The CDR3 protein is CAWIPGRSDTQYF. The DNA for the CDR3 is TGTGCCTGGATCCCAGGGCGATCAGATACGCAGTATTTT.

The V gene is TRBV21-1, the J gene TRBJ2-7; the table's D call, TRBD1, was not checked against the DNA. TRBV21-1 is reported as a pseudogene. This CDR3 region has 17 residues. The CDR3 here is CASSKVPTGGLAYEQYF. As DNA, the CDR3 is TGTGCCAGCAGCAAAGTCCCGACAGGGGGGTTAGCCTACGAGCAGTACTTC.

The chain is built from TRBV5-4 and TRBJ2-3, with 8 bases aligning to TRBD2. Germline lookup yields CDR1 SGHNT and CDR2 YYREEE (reference sequence). The CDR3 spans 13 residues. V lost 4 bases and J lost 5; bases outside the gene matches: 3. CDR3 protein: CASSKTSVDTQYF. CDR3 DNA: TGTGCCAGCAGCAAGACTAGCGTAGATACGCAGTATTTT. Complete variable domain (other parts from reference TRBV5-4 and TRBJ2-3): ETGVTQSPTHLIKTRGQQVTLRCSSQSGHNTVSWYQQALGQGPQFIFQYYREEENGRGNFPPRFSGLQFPNYSSELNVNALELDDSALYLCASSKTSVDTQYFGPGTRLTVL.

The V and J genes are TRBV10-3 and TRBJ2-7; 7 positions agree with TRBD1. The CDR3 length is 13 residues. The junction had 4 bases not matched to a gene; V was cut back by 4 bases and J by 4 bases. Germline CDR1 is ENHRY and CDR2 is SYGVKD. CDR3 protein: CAISADRRYEQYF. Written as DNA, the CDR3 is TGTGCCATCAGTGCGGACAGGCGATACGAGCAGTACTTC.

The chain uses TRBV6-1 and TRBJ2-5; tentative D call: TRBD2 (5 bases). Between the trimmed V and J ends, which lost 7 bases and 1 base, there was a span of 16 bases. Germline V gene data show CDR1 as MNHNS and CDR2 as SASEGT. The CDR3 extends over 15 amino acids. DNA of the CDR3: TGTGCCAGCACCTCGTTGAGGGTGGGCCAAGAGACCCAGTACTTC. It codes for CASTSLRVGQETQYF.

This clone appeared a single time. The chain combines TRBV6-4 with TRBJ2-6; the match to TRBD1 covers 10 bases. The V gene's germline CDR1 is MRHNA and CDR2 SNTAGT. J was trimmed by 1 base and V by 2 bases; bases with no gene match: 2. The CDR3 length is 17 residues. CDR3 amino acids: CASSDGGQGSGANVLTF. The CDR3 region has the DNA TGTGCCAGCAGTGACGGGGGACAGGGGTCTGGGGCCAACGTCCTGACTTTC.

V is TRBV5-4 and J is TRBJ2-3; TRBD1 matches 8 bases. Unmatched junction bases numbered 7, after V lost 4 bases and J lost 0 bases. The CDR3 spans 16 residues. Germline-derived CDR1 and CDR2 are SGHNT and YYREEE (reference sequence). The CDR3, as DNA: TGTGCCAGCAGCCCCGAGGACAGGGTTAGCACAGATACGCAGTATTTT. Translating gives CASSPEDRVSTDTQYF.

This chain uses TRBV7-3 with TRBJ2-3; 10 bases are a match to TRBD2. V shed 4 bases, J shed 6 bases, and the junction held 10 bases outside the gene matches. From germline, CDR1 is SGHTA and CDR2 FQGTGA. There are 16 residues in the CDR3. DNA for the CDR3: TGTGCCAGCAGCTCAATAGCGGGGGGACGACTGGATACGCAGTATTTT. This translates into CASSSIAGGRLDTQYF. The variable domain in full, completed from reference TRBV7-3 and TRBJ2-3, reads GAGVSQTPSNKVTEKGKYVELRCDPISGHTALYWYRQSLGQGPEFLIYFQGTGAADDSGLPNDRFFAVRPEGSVSTLKIQRTERGDSAVYLCASSSIAGGRLDTQYFGPGTRLTVL.

The chain employs TRBV10-3 and TRBJ1-5; weak D call: TRBD1 (6 bases). Looked up from germline, CDR1 is ENHRY and CDR2 is SYGVKD. V gave up 6 bases and J gave up 0 bases, with 12 bases separating them. The CDR3 loop spans 15 amino acids. The chain's CDR3 is CAISARQDSNQPQHF. The CDR3 region has the DNA TGTGCCATCAGCGCTAGACAGGATAGCAATCAGCCCCAGCATTTT.

This clone was picked up a small number of times. V and J are TRBV30 and TRBJ1-1; possibly TRBD1 for D (6 bases). From germline, CDR1 is GTSNPN and CDR2 SVGIG (reference sequence). This CDR3 spans 13 amino acids. The V end was cut by 5 bases, the J end by 0 bases, with 10 bases between. The CDR3 here is CAWVGDMNTEAFF. The CDR3 DNA follows: TGTGCCTGGGTGGGGGACATGAACACTGAAGCTTTCTTT.

V gene TRBV6-5 combines with J gene TRBJ1-1; possibly TRBD1 for D (5 bases). Germline assignment: CDR1 MNHEY and CDR2 SVGAGI. CDR3 size: 14 residues. With 2 bases removed from V and 4 bases from J, the gap between germline ends came to 11 bases. The CDR3: CASSYGGKGTEAFF. DNA for the CDR3: TGTGCCAGCAGTTACGGGGGGAAGGGCACTGAAGCTTTCTTT.

The chain is built from TRBV5-6 and TRBJ2-7; D is perhaps TRBD2 (5 bases). Trimming took off 4 bases at V and 3 bases at J, with 20 bases between the two ends. Germline V lookup: CDR1 SGHDT, CDR2 YYEEEE. The CDR3 has 16 amino acids. In DNA form, the CDR3 reads TGTGCCAGCAGCCCCCAAACCGGGAAAAGCCTCTACGAGCAGTACTTC. Translated: CASSPQTGKSLYEQYF.

This clone was seen a handful of times. The rearrangement links TRBV25-1 to TRBJ1-3; TRBD1 matches 8 bases. V shed 4 bases, J shed 6 bases, and the junction held 5 bases outside the gene matches. CDR3 length: 14 amino acids. CDR1 and CDR2 (germline): MGHDK, SYGVNS. The CDR3 sequence is CASSATGGLNTIYF. The CDR3 DNA follows: TGTGCCAGCAGTGCCACAGGGGGACTAAACACCATATATTTT.

The gene calls are TRBV6-4 and TRBJ1-1, with TRBD1 as a possible D gene (5 bases). Germline assignment: CDR1 MRHNA and CDR2 SNTAGT. The CDR3 is 14 amino acids. V lost 11 bases and J lost 0, with 16 bases in between. CDR3 coding DNA: TGTGCCTACGGGGAGGGGCCCATGAACACTGAAGCTTTCTTT. This encodes CAYGEGPMNTEAFF.

This clone has just one count. This chain links TRBV10-3 with TRBJ1-5, with D possibly matching TRBD1 (6 bases). Germline-derived CDR1 and CDR2 are ENHRY and SYGVKD. This CDR3 region has 14 residues. V lost 2 bases and J lost 5, with 10 bases in between. Written as DNA, the CDR3 is TGTGCCATCAGTGAGCGGGGGGCTCATCAGCCCCAGCATTTT. It is translated as CAISERGAHQPQHF.

The chain carries TRBV5-1 and TRBJ2-1; D might be TRBD1 (5 bases). Germline CDR1 reads SGHRS; CDR2 reads YFSETQ. The CDR3 sequence is 16 residues long. Trimming stripped 0 bases from V and 0 bases from J, with 10 bases between. This CDR3 reads CASSLVGPSSYNEQFF. The CDR3 DNA is TGCGCCAGCAGCTTGGTGGGGCCGAGCTCCTACAATGAGCAGTTCTTC.